This record concerns one TCR beta chain sequence. CDR3 length: 14 amino acids. Germline V gives CDR1 GTSNPN, CDR2 SVGIG (reference sequence). Isolated RNA was reverse transcribed in full, so expressed TCRB transcripts were sequenced. Some clones are missing from TCRdb's copy, which holds only in-frame ones; the method was immunoSEQ multiplex PCR. The sample has 200,000 to 250,000 clones; under 70% are singletons. This specimen belongs to a study of beta chain features in type 1 diabetes. Study information: Investigators examined under 140 million sorted cells across all samples.

The chain is built from TRBV30 and TRBJ1-2, with TRBD1 identical over 9 bases. The sequenced sample was naive CD4+ T cells from blood. The receptor was derived from a man in his thirties or forties in good health. In nucleotides, the CDR3 is TGTGCTCTGGGACAGGGTGTTACGAACTATGGCTACACCTTC. This codes for CALGQGVTNYGYTF.